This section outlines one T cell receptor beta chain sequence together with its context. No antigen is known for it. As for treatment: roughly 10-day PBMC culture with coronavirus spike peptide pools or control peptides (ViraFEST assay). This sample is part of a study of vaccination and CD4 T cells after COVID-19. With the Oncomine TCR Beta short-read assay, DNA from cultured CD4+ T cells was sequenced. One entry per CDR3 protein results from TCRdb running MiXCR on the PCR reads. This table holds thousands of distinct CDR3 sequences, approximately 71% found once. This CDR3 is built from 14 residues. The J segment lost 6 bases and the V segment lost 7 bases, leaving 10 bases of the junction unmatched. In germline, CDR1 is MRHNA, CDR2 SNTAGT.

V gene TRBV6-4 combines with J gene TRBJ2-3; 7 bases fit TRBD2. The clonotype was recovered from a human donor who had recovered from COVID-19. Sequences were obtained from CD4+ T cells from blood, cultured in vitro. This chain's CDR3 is CASKAAGEGDTQYF. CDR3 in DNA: TGTGCCAGCAAAGCCGCGGGGGAGGGGGATACGCAGTATTTT.